Below are 25 T cell receptor beta chains sequenced from a single sample in a study of T cell repertoires in cytomegalovirus infection. TCRdb processed the reads anew with MiXCR; each CDR3 protein has one entry. Of fewer than 85,000 distinct CDR3 sequences listed, 3% to 4% are singletons. Material: PBMCs. These receptors were collected from a human donor in good health (CMV status not recorded). Some clones in this sample may be carry-over from other donors' samples.

This clonotype was recorded many times. The genes are TRBV6-2 or TRBV6-3 and TRBJ1-1, with TRBD1 as a possible D gene (5 bases). V lost 6 bases and J lost 4, with 18 bases in between. This CDR3 is 15 amino acids long. CDR1 and CDR2 from the germline V gene are MNHEY and SVGEGT. CDR3 sequence reads: CASSHLQGRRTEAFF. CDR3 nucleotides: TGTGCCAGCAGCCACCTTCAGGGACGGCGCACTGAAGCTTTCTTT.

The rearrangement uses TRBV7-1 and TRBJ2-2, with TRBD1 identical over 8 bases. TRBV7-1 is designated an ORF whose function remains uncertain. The CDR3 consists of 18 residues. V lost 5 bases, J lost 0 bases, and 11 bases stayed unmatched. The CDR3 reads CASSPDRGQHSNTGELFF. CDR3 DNA: TGTGCCAGCAGCCCCGACAGGGGTCAACATTCGAACACCGGGGAGCTGTTTTTT.

Remarks on this clonotype: A much larger clone sits a single nucleotide away, making a read error possible. This chain joins TRBV7-2 and TRBJ2-1; D perhaps matches TRBD2 (6 bases). The ends were cut back, 7 bases at V and 4 bases at J, with 14 bases in the middle. Germline values: CDR1 SGHTA, CDR2 FQGNSA. The CDR3 sequence is 14 residues long. CDR3 bases: TGTACCAGCACCCCGGGACTTAATTACAATGAGCAGTTCTTC. This sequence encodes CTSTPGLNYNEQFF. Filled out from reference TRBV7-2 and TRBJ2-1, the complete variable domain reads GAGVSQSPSNKVTEKGKDVELRCDPISGHTALYWYRQSLGQGLEFLIYFQGNSAPDKSGLPSDRFSAERTGGSVSTLTIQRTQQEDSAVYLCTSTPGLNYNEQFFGPGTRLTVL.

This clonotype was picked up many times. V gene TRBV7-2 combines with J gene TRBJ2-1, with TRBD2 identical over 9 bases. J lost 4 bases, V lost 1 base, and 2 bases had no gene match. This CDR3 has 15 residues. The V gene's germline CDR1 is SGHTA and CDR2 FQGNSA. DNA of the CDR3: TGTGCCAGCAGCTTAGAGCTAGCGGGGTACAATGAGCAGTTCTTC. Translated, it gives CASSLELAGYNEQFF.

This clonotype occurred many times. The chain recombines TRBV7-9 with TRBJ2-4; possibly TRBD1 for D (6 bases). Germline values: CDR1 SEHNR, CDR2 FQNEAQ (reference sequence). Trimming removed 4 bases from V and 8 bases from J, with 12 bases in between. CDR3 length: 13 amino acids. CDR3 sequence: CASSSMDSDIQYF. In DNA, the CDR3 is TGTGCCAGCAGCTCGATGGACAGTGACATTCAGTACTTC. The whole variable domain, filled in from reference TRBV7-9 and TRBJ2-4, reads DTGVSQNPRHKITKRGQNVTFRCDPISEHNRLYWYRQTLGQGPEFLTYFQNEAQLEKSRLLSDRFSAERPKGSFSTLEIQRTEQGDSAMYLCASSSMDSDIQYFGAGTRLSVL.

This clonotype was seen ten or more times. The V and J genes are TRBV7-3 and TRBJ2-1; D is ambiguous. The CDR3 contains 14 residues. The V and J ends lost 3 bases and 5 bases respectively, with 11 bases between them. The germline gives CDR1 SGHTA, CDR2 FQGTGA. CDR3 sequence reads: CASSFGLGHNEQFF. CDR3 sequence (DNA): TGTGCCAGCAGCTTTGGGCTAGGCCACAATGAGCAGTTCTTC.

This clonotype came up many times. This chain links TRBV7-2 with TRBJ1-6; the D gene is possibly TRBD1 (6 bases). The CDR3 contains 13 residues. Trimming stripped 6 bases from V and 6 bases from J, with 9 bases between. Germline CDR1 reads SGHTA; CDR2 reads FQGNSA. The chain's CDR3 is CASRGHPNSPLHF. CDR3 DNA: TGTGCCAGCAGGGGACACCCTAATTCACCCCTCCACTTT.

The sample holds many counts of this clonotype. The rearrangement joins TRBV6-2 or TRBV6-3 to TRBJ2-1, with 10 bases aligning to TRBD1. The CDR3 covers 13 residues. V lost 8 bases, J lost 9 bases, and 7 bases stayed unmatched. CDR1 MNHEY and CDR2 SVGEGT come from the germline V gene. The CDR3: CASLTGGAGEQFF. The CDR3, as DNA: TGTGCCAGCTTGACAGGGGGCGCGGGTGAGCAGTTCTTC.

This clonotype has ten or more counts. The rearrangement joins TRBV6-2 or TRBV6-3 to TRBJ2-7, with 8 bases identical to TRBD2. The CDR3 sequence is 15 residues long. Germline CDR1 is MNHEY and CDR2 is SVGEGT. V gave up 2 bases and J gave up 3 bases; unmatched junction bases: 6. In nucleotides, the CDR3 is TGTGCCAGCAGTTACCGGGGGGGCCTGAGCTACGAGCAGTACTTC. Its protein product is CASSYRGGLSYEQYF.

This clonotype occurred many times. This chain links TRBV7-2 with TRBJ1-6; D is unresolved. The germline gives CDR1 SGHTA, CDR2 FQGNSA. The CDR3 sequence is 14 residues long. Trimming shortened V by 8 bases and J by 10 bases, and 18 bases separated the two germline ends. The CDR3 DNA is TGTGCCAGCGGCAATTTGCGGGGTCGGTCACCCCTCCACTTT. This gives the protein CASGNLRGRSPLHF.

This clonotype was picked up many times. The rearrangement joins TRBV2 to TRBJ2-7; D is unresolved. The CDR3 is 14 amino acids. The V gene's germline CDR1 is SNHLY and CDR2 FYNNEI. V dropped 11 bases and J dropped 5 bases, with 22 bases sitting between them. The CDR3, as DNA: TGTGCCCCCCCGAAGGGCGACCTAGTCAACGAGCAGTACTTC. Protein: CAPPKGDLVNEQYF.

In its sample, this clonotype was seen many times. The V gene is TRBV7-2, the J gene TRBJ1-3, with 7 nucleotides matching TRBD1. The CDR3 sequence is 15 residues long. Germline CDR1 and CDR2: SGHTA and FQGNSA. V lost 1 base to trimming and J lost 5 bases; unmatched junction nucleotides: 5. DNA of the CDR3: TGTGCCAGCAGCTTAGTGGAGACAGGGAGAAACACCATATATTTT. It specifies CASSLVETGRNTIYF.

This clonotype was seen ten or more times. This chain joins TRBV18 and TRBJ1-1, with D perhaps TRBD1 (5 bases). The germline gives CDR1 KGHSH, CDR2 LQKENI. V gave up 3 bases and J gave up 5 bases, with 10 bases separating them. CDR3 length equals 13 residues. The chain's CDR3 is CASSPYGGTEAFF. The CDR3, as DNA: TGTGCCAGCTCACCTTACGGGGGGACTGAAGCTTTCTTT. The variable domain in full, completed from reference TRBV18 and TRBJ1-1, reads NAGVMQNPRHLVRRRGQEARLRCSPMKGHSHVYWYRQLPEEGLKFMVYLQKENIIDESGMPKERFSAEFPKEGPSILRIQQVVRGDSAAYFCASSPYGGTEAFFGQGTRLTVV.

This clonotype was detected ten times or more. This sequence joins TRBV7-2 and TRBJ1-2, with 10 nucleotides matching TRBD1. The J segment lost 6 bases and the V segment lost 5 bases, leaving 9 bases of the junction unmatched. Per germline, CDR1 SGHTA and CDR2 FQGNSA. The CDR3 is 15 amino acids. CDR3 residues: CASSPTGQGWHGYTF. Written as DNA, the CDR3 is TGTGCCAGCAGCCCAACGGGACAGGGGTGGCATGGCTACACCTTC.

This clonotype was counted at least ten times. The rearrangement uses TRBV29-1 and TRBJ1-1; 7 positions match TRBD1. CDR1 and CDR2 from the germline V gene are SQVTM and ANQGSEA. The CDR3 length is 13 residues. J gave up 5 bases and V 6 bases, and 9 bases lay outside the gene matches. The CDR3 region is CSVEIQQGTEAFF. CDR3 nucleotides: TGCAGCGTCGAGATACAACAGGGGACTGAAGCTTTCTTT.

This clonotype has a count of ten or more. The chain is built from TRBV10-3 and TRBJ2-1, with 10 nucleotides matching TRBD2. The CDR3 is 16 residues long. The V gene's germline CDR1 is ENHRY and CDR2 SYGVKD. The J segment lost 2 bases and the V segment lost 3 bases, leaving 4 bases of the junction unmatched. CDR3 residues: CAISEGLAGAYNEQFF. Here the CDR3 DNA reads TGTGCCATCAGTGAAGGGCTAGCGGGGGCCTACAATGAGCAGTTCTTC.

This clonotype was counted ten times or more. This chain connects TRBV7-6 to TRBJ2-2; TRBD1 matches at 8 bases. V shed 4 bases and J 5 bases; nucleotides not matched to a gene: 9. Germline V gives CDR1 SGHVS, CDR2 FNYEAQ. The CDR3 totals 16 residues. This CDR3 reads CASSSGGLGTTGELFF. DNA for the CDR3: TGTGCCAGCAGCTCAGGGGGCCTGGGGACAACCGGGGAGCTGTTTTTT.

Ten or more counts support this clonotype. The chain is built from TRBV7-2 and TRBJ2-7; TRBD2 aligns across 12 bases. Germline V gene data show CDR1 as SGHTA and CDR2 as FQGNSA. V lost 1 base to trimming and J lost 8 bases; unmatched junction nucleotides: 3. The CDR3 has 14 residues. This chain's CDR3 is CASSLGLAGDQQYF. CDR3 in DNA: TGTGCCAGCAGCTTAGGACTAGCGGGAGATCAGCAGTACTTC.

This clonotype was counted many times. The rearrangement links TRBV2 to TRBJ2-1, with unresolved D. Germline lookup yields CDR1 SNHLY and CDR2 FYNNEI. The CDR3 extends over 11 amino acids. V was shortened by 6 bases and J by 10 bases, with 10 bases between the two germline ends. The CDR3 is CASRETREQFF. DNA for the CDR3: TGTGCCAGCAGAGAGACCAGGGAGCAGTTCTTC.

This clonotype was observed many times. This rearrangement joins TRBV7-2 to TRBJ1-2; TRBD1 matches at 10 bases. The CDR3 covers 16 residues. Unmatched junction bases numbered 11, after V lost 5 bases and J lost 5 bases. The germline CDR1 and CDR2 sequences are SGHTA and FQGNSA. The CDR3 DNA reads as TGTGCCAGCAGCCTCATGAGGGACAGGGGAGTATATGGCTACACCTTC. It codes for CASSLMRDRGVYGYTF.

About this clonotype itself: A much larger clonotype is one base distant, so this may be a read error. This chain uses TRBV28 with TRBJ2-3; D gene ambiguous. CDR3 size: 13 residues. Deletions cut 5 bases from V and 5 bases from J, with 11 bases between. Germline V CDR1 and CDR2: MDHEN, SYDVKM. The CDR3 sequence: CASSPQDRDTQYF. In DNA, the CDR3 is TGTGCCAGCAGTCCGCAGGACCGAGATACGCAGTATTTT.

This clonotype was detected ten times or more. The CDR3 DNA reads as TGTGCCAGCAGCCCGAGTTGGAGGAAAGCTTTCTTT. Residues: CASSPSWRKAFF. This chain connects TRBV7-9 to TRBJ1-1; D remains ambiguous. The CDR3 totals 12 residues. V was trimmed by 5 bases and J by 9 bases, leaving 13 bases between them. CDR1 and CDR2 from the germline V gene are SEHNR and FQNEAQ (reference sequence).

This clonotype has at least ten counts. The gene calls are TRBV7-6 and TRBJ1-5; D is ambiguous. Deletions cut 0 bases from V and 3 bases from J, with 9 bases between. The CDR3 consists of 15 residues. The germline V gene encodes CDR1 SGHVS and CDR2 FNYEAQ. Here the CDR3 DNA reads TGTGCCAGCAGCTTAGCCGGGTCGCTCAATCAGCCCCAGCATTTT. This gives the protein CASSLAGSLNQPQHF.

This clonotype was found many times. The chain links TRBV6-5 to TRBJ2-1; 7 nucleotides line up with TRBD2. The CDR3 has 14 residues. Germline assignment: CDR1 MNHEY and CDR2 SVGAGI. V lost 6 bases and J lost 3; bases outside the gene matches: 5. The CDR3 DNA sequence: TGTGCCAGCAGACGAGCGGGGTACTACAATGAGCAGTTCTTC. This codes for CASRRAGYYNEQFF.

About this clonotype itself: A much larger clone lies a single base off, so this may be a read error. The chain employs TRBV7-2 and TRBJ2-3; D may be TRBD2 (5 bases). This CDR3 is 14 amino acids long. Germline values: CDR1 SGHTA, CDR2 FQGNSA. The germline V and J ends were trimmed by 2 bases and 2 bases, with 8 bases remaining between them. CDR3 DNA sequence: TGTGCCAGCAGCTTAATAGCGTTCACAGATACGCAGTATTTT. Protein sequence: CASSLIAFTDTQYF.